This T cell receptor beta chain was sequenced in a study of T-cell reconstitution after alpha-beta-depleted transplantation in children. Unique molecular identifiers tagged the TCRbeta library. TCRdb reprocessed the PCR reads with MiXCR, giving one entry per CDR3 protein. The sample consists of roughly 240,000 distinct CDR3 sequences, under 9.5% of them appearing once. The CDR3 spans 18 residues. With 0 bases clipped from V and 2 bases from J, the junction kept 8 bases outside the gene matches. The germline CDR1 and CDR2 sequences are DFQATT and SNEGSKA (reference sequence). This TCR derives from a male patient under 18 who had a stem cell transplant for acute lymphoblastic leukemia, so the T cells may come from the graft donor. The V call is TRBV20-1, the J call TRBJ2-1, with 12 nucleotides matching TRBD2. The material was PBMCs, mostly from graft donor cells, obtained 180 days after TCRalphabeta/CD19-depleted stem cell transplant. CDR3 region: CSARDRPSGGAPYNEQFF. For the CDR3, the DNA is TGCAGTGCTAGAGATCGTCCTAGCGGGGGGGCCCCCTACAATGAGCAGTTCTTC.